This is a list of T cell receptor beta chains from one sample in a study of T-cell memory formation after mild COVID-19. Via MiXCR, TCRdb re-called the 5' RACE reads, giving one row per CDR3 protein. The table records 150,000 or so distinct CDR3 sequences, roughly 31% of them present only once. Input material: PBMCs or a T cell subset sorted from them (not recorded which). Receptors were obtained from an adult woman who had mild COVID-19 (a few samples of this study predate the infection). Cell type and time point are not known. Each CDR3 is given with its conserved first and last residue. The D gene is left open where the match is weak. Clone size is not always given. Where it is, it says once, few, many or a class for expanded clones.

>TRBV10-1|.|TRBD1|TRBJ2-7
TGCGCCAGCAGTGAACCAGGACAGGGCGAGGGGACCTACGAGCAGTACTTC
CASSEPGQGEGTYEQYF
>TRBV2|.|TRBD1|TRBJ2-1
TGTGCCATCATACCGGGACAGGGGGCCTATGAGCAGTTCTTC
CAIIPGQGAYEQFF
>TRBV5-6|.|.|TRBJ1-6
TGTGCCAGCAGCTTGGGGACCATTAATTCACCCCTCCACTTT
CASSLGTINSPLHF
>TRBV19|.|TRBD2|TRBJ2-3
TGTGCCACCAGGACTAGCGGGGGCCTCACAGATACGCAGTATTTT
CATRTSGGLTDTQYF
>TRBV16|many|.|TRBJ2-4
TGTGCCAGCAGCCAATCGAGCGGAATTCAGTACTTC
CASSQSSGIQYF
>TRBV4-1|.|.|TRBJ1-6
TGCGCCAGCAGCCAAGAATCTCAGAATTCACCCCTCCACTTT
CASSQESQNSPLHF
>TRBV5-1|.|.|TRBJ2-2
TGCGCCAGCAGCTTGGGCAGTGGGAGAGGCACCGGGGAGCTGTTTTTT
CASSLGSGRGTGELFF
>TRBV30|few|.|TRBJ1-6
TGTGCCTGGAGTACGGGCTTGAATTCACCCCTCCACTTT
CAWSTGLNSPLHF
>TRBV5-1|.|.|TRBJ1-1
TGCGCCAGCAGCTCGGGCCTCAACACTGAAGCTTTCTTT
CASSSGLNTEAFF
>TRBV2|.|.|TRBJ1-3
TGTGCCAGCAGTGGCGACAGCCTGAGCTCTGGAAACACCATATATTTT
CASSGDSLSSGNTIYF
>TRBV9|.|TRBD1|TRBJ1-6
TGTGCCAGCAGCCCTCGGACAGGGGGGTATAATTCACCCCTCCACTTT
CASSPRTGGYNSPLHF
>TRBV24-1|few|TRBD2|TRBJ2-7
TGTGCCACCAGTGATCACGGGACTAGCGGGAGCTACGAGCAGTACTTC
CATSDHGTSGSYEQYF
>TRBV29-1|few|.|TRBJ2-1
TGCAGCGTTGTACGACAGGCCCCCTACAATGAGCAGTTCTTC
CSVVRQAPYNEQFF
>TRBV20-1|.|TRBD1|TRBJ1-1
TGCAGTGCGAAGCACAGGGGTCGGGGGTCGGTCGTTTATTCTACTGAAGCTTTCTTT
CSAKHRGRGSVVYSTEAFF
>TRBV9|.|TRBD2|TRBJ2-3
TGTGCCAGCAGCGTAGTTTCACTAGCGGAAGGGGATACGCAGTATTTT
CASSVVSLAEGDTQYF
>TRBV4-2|many|.|TRBJ2-7
TGTGCCAGCAGCCAAGAGGGTGGGACACATTCCTACGAGCAGTACTTC
CASSQEGGTHSYEQYF
>TRBV5-1|.|TRBD2|TRBJ2-1
TGCGCCAGCAGCTTCCGGTTAGGGACTAGCGGGACGGATGAGCAGTTCTTC
CASSFRLGTSGTDEQFF
>TRBV18|.|.|TRBJ2-7
TGTGCCAGCTCACCATGGAGCGGGTCGGATACCTACGAGCAGTACTTC
CASSPWSGSDTYEQYF
>TRBV15|few|.|TRBJ2-7
TGTGCCACCAGCAGAGAGGGGGCTGCTTACGAGCAGTACTTC
CATSREGAAYEQYF
>TRBV5-5|many|TRBD1|TRBJ2-5
TGTGCCAGCAGCTACGACAGGGCCCAAGAGACCCAGTACTTC
CASSYDRAQETQYF
>TRBV7-9|.|.|TRBJ2-3
TGTGCCAGCAGAAAAGCTATAGCAGATACGCAGTATTTT
CASRKAIADTQYF
>TRBV15|.|.|TRBJ2-3
TGTGCCACCAGCAGAGATCTCACCGAGGGAGATACGCAGTATTTT
CATSRDLTEGDTQYF
>TRBV20-1|.|.|TRBJ1-5
TGCAGTGCTACCCAGGGGAGCAATCAGCCCCAGCATTTT
CSATQGSNQPQHF
>TRBV14|.|.|TRBJ1-6
TGTGCCAGCAGCCAAGATGGGGCAGGAATCGCCAGCTCCTATAATTCACCCCTCCACTTT
CASSQDGAGIASSYNSPLHF
>TRBV6-2/TRBV6-3|.|TRBD1|TRBJ2-3
TGTGCCAGCAGTGTACTGACAGGGCTGGGAACAGATACGCAGTATTTT
CASSVLTGLGTDTQYF
>TRBV20-1|few|.|TRBJ1-2
TGCAGGGCCCCGGTGGAGGGTGGCTACACCTTC
CRAPVEGGYTF
>TRBV7-8|.|TRBD1|TRBJ1-5
TGTGCCAGCAGCTTAGAGGACAGGGGCAATCAGCCCCAGCATTTT
CASSLEDRGNQPQHF
>TRBV18|few|TRBD1|TRBJ1-4
TGTGCCAGCTCACGGGACAGGGCGAATGAAAAACTGTTTTTT
CASSRDRANEKLFF
>TRBV7-3|.|.|TRBJ2-3
TGTGCCAGCAGCTTAGGAGTTGGAGTACCGCAGTATTTT
CASSLGVGVPQYF
>TRBV5-6|.|TRBD1|TRBJ1-2
TGTGCCAGCAGCTCGTACAGGGGGCGATTCTATGGCTACACCTTC
CASSSYRGRFYGYTF
>TRBV20-1|.|.|TRBJ2-1
TGCAGTGCCAGACTCAGGGGATACAATGAGCAGTTCTTC
CSARLRGYNEQFF
>TRBV7-6|.|.|TRBJ1-2
TGTGCCAGCAGCTTAGACGGGCTCCCCCCGCGGACGGGCTATGGCTACACCTTC
CASSLDGLPPRTGYGYTF
>TRBV29-1|few|.|TRBJ2-3
TGCAGCGTTCTCCAGGACAGCCCCTACGCCGGGCAGTATTTT
CSVLQDSPYAGQYF
>TRBV6-2/TRBV6-3|.|TRBD2|TRBJ2-1
TGCGGGACTAGCGGTAACAATGAGCAGTTCTTC
CGTSGNNEQFF
>TRBV5-1|.|.|TRBJ2-7
TGCGCCAGCAGTCGGGACGGATTCTACTACGAGCAGTACTTC
CASSRDGFYYEQYF
>TRBV2|few|TRBD1|TRBJ2-5
TGTGCCAGCCACAGGGGGTACCAAGAGACCCAGTACTTC
CASHRGYQETQYF